The 19 T cell receptor beta chains presented below share a single source sample, sequenced in a study of blood T cell repertoires in COVID-19 (dated by TCRdb to 2018 to 2020). Libraries were prepared through the immunoSEQ multiplex PCR assay. TCRdb carries this immuneACCESS record with in-frame sequences only. Its versions omit some clonotypes, under half of them owing to an unresolved V gene in the studies checked, with the rest unexplained. Present in this sample are about 260,000 clones, approximately 86% of which were seen just once. Nearly 2% of the sample belongs to the ten largest clones. Sequenced sample: peripheral blood. These receptors originate from a man aged 25-45 years with active or convalescent COVID-19.

The V gene is TRBV18, the J gene TRBJ2-7; a weak D match, TRBD1 (5 bases). Germline values: CDR1 KGHSH, CDR2 LQKENI. The CDR3 is 12 residues long. Deletions cut 3 bases from V and 5 bases from J, with 8 bases between. CDR3 region: CASSPSTDEQYF. The CDR3 DNA is TGTGCCAGCTCACCCTCGACAGACGAGCAGTACTTC.

The chain links TRBV28 to TRBJ1-3; D gene uncertain. The length of the CDR3 is 14 residues. Germline CDR1 is MDHEN and CDR2 is SYDVKM. V lost 3 bases and J 4 bases, leaving 10 bases between the germline ends. As DNA, the CDR3 is TGTGCCAGCAGTTTCAGTAATCCAGGAAACACCATATATTTT. It specifies CASSFSNPGNTIYF.

The chain combines TRBV19 with TRBJ2-5; 8 bases line up with TRBD1. From germline, CDR1 is LNHDA and CDR2 SQIVND (reference sequence). CDR3 length: 13 residues. The V and J ends lost 4 bases and 5 bases, in that order; junction bases with no gene match: 3. The CDR3 sequence is CASSTRGRETQYF. The CDR3 DNA reads TGTGCCAGTAGTACCAGGGGGCGGGAGACCCAGTACTTC.

V usage is TRBV23-1 and J usage is TRBJ2-5, with D possibly matching TRBD1 (6 bases). TRBV23-1 has ORF status, its function being uncertain. The CDR3 covers 14 residues. V was cut by 2 bases and J by 1 base, with 8 bases left in between. The CDR3 loop reads CASSQKQGQETQYF. As DNA, the CDR3 is TGCGCCAGCAGTCAAAAACAGGGCCAAGAGACCCAGTACTTC.

J is TRBJ1-1 and V is TRBV10-2; the D is unclear. Trimming pared 3 bases from V and 4 bases from J, leaving 6 bases between. CDR3 length: 12 residues. The germline gives CDR1 WSHSY, CDR2 SAAADI. CDR3 bases: TGCGCCAGCAGTGACTGGGCCACTGAAGCTTTCTTT. It is translated as CASSDWATEAFF.

The V and J genes are TRBV11-2 and TRBJ2-1; D call uncertain. The V end lost 3 bases, the J end lost 3 bases, and 3 bases lay between the germline ends. The CDR3 covers 12 residues. CDR1 and CDR2 from the germline V gene are SGHAT and FQNNGV. CDR3 nucleotide sequence: TGTGCCAGCAGCTTCGTCTACAATGAGCAGTTCTTC. Translated, it gives CASSFVYNEQFF.

This chain connects TRBV14 to TRBJ2-1; D unclear. The CDR3 loop spans 16 amino acids. The germline gives CDR1 SGHDN, CDR2 FVKESK. V lost 4 bases and J lost 0, with 13 bases in between. This CDR3 is CASSPSHGRSYNEQFF. The CDR3 nucleotides are TGTGCCAGCAGCCCATCCCATGGCCGCTCCTACAATGAGCAGTTCTTC.

The chain uses TRBV7-8 and TRBJ2-3; D is unclear. CDR1 and CDR2 (germline): SGHVS, FQNEAQ. The CDR3 runs 13 residues. Trimming left V 1 base short and J 3 bases short, with 5 bases between. The CDR3 sequence: CASSLVETDTQYF. The CDR3 region has the DNA TGTGCCAGCAGCTTAGTGGAGACAGATACGCAGTATTTT. Combining the CDR3 with reference TRBV7-8 and TRBJ2-3 gives the whole variable domain GAGVSQSPRYKVAKRGQDVALRCDPISGHVSLFWYQQALGQGPEFLTYFQNEAQLDKSGLPSDRFFAERPEGSVSTLKIQRTQQEDSAVYLCASSLVETDTQYFGPGTRLTVL.

This rearrangement joins TRBV19 to TRBJ2-2, with 9 bases identical to TRBD2. Germline V gives CDR1 LNHDA, CDR2 SQIVND (reference sequence). V dropped 3 bases and J dropped 7; count of bases not matched to a gene: 9. This CDR3 contains 16 residues. The CDR3 region has the DNA TGTGCCAGTAGTATCTCCAGCGGGGGGATTTTCGGGGAGCTGTTTTTT. Amino acid sequence: CASSISSGGIFGELFF.

The DNA of the CDR3 is TGCGCCAGCAGCCAAGATTTACAAGCGGGTTTAACCTACGAGCAGTACTTC. This encodes CASSQDLQAGLTYEQYF. The rearrangement joins TRBV4-3 to TRBJ2-7; the D gene is possibly TRBD2 (6 bases). The CDR3 runs 17 residues. CDR1 and CDR2 from the germline V gene are LGHNA and YSLEER. V lost 0 bases to trimming and J lost 2 bases, with 17 bases between them.

The rearrangement links TRBV2 to TRBJ2-1; TRBD2 might be the D (6 bases). The CDR3 runs 14 residues. The germline CDR1 and CDR2 sequences are SNHLY and FYNNEI. V gave up 7 bases and J gave up 5 bases, with 15 bases separating them. The CDR3 protein is CASKPGLKNNEQFF. CDR3 coding DNA: TGTGCCAGCAAGCCGGGACTCAAAAACAATGAGCAGTTCTTC.

This rearrangement joins TRBV12-2 to TRBJ2-7; TRBD1, as called in the table, went unchecked against the DNA. TRBV12-2 is an annotated pseudogene. This CDR3 has 16 residues. The CDR3 loop reads CASRLKAGRGFSEQYF. The CDR3 coding sequence is TGTGCAAGTCGCTTAAAGGCCGGCAGGGGTTTCTCCGAGCAGTACTTC.

V gene TRBV15 combines with J gene TRBJ1-5; D is possibly TRBD1 (5 bases). From germline, CDR1 is LNHNV and CDR2 YYDKDF (reference sequence). V lost 1 base and J lost 5, with 9 bases in between. The CDR3 extends over 14 amino acids. The CDR3 DNA follows: TGTGCCACCAGCAGAGGGGGGGTCGATCAGCCCCAGCATTTT. Translation: CATSRGGVDQPQHF.

The gene calls are TRBV3-1 (or the pseudogene TRBV3-2) and TRBJ2-3, with 7 nucleotides matching TRBD2. This CDR3 contains 14 residues. Germline V lookup: CDR1 LGHDT, CDR2 YNNKEL (reference sequence). Unmatched junction bases numbered 4, after V lost 5 bases and J lost 2 bases. The CDR3 reads CASSSRDYTDTQYF. For the CDR3, the DNA is TGTGCCAGCAGCTCCCGGGACTACACAGATACGCAGTATTTT.

The chain employs TRBV15 and TRBJ1-2; unclear D gene. The CDR3 has 16 amino acids. Trimming removed 1 base at V and 5 bases at J, with 17 bases between. Germline CDR1 LNHNV, CDR2 YYDKDF (reference sequence). CDR3 in amino acids: CATSRGRPGWVYGYTF. The CDR3 DNA sequence: TGTGCCACCAGCAGAGGGAGGCCAGGTTGGGTGTATGGCTACACCTTC. The entire variable domain, with the rest obtained from reference TRBV15 and TRBJ1-2, is as follows: DAMVIQNPRYQVTQFGKPVTLSCSQTLNHNVMYWYQQKSSQAPKLLFHYYDKDFNNEADTPDNFQSRRPNTSFCFLDIRSPGLGDTAMYLCATSRGRPGWVYGYTFGSGTRLTVV.

The chain has TRBV10-2 and TRBJ2-6, with 8 nucleotides matching TRBD2. Trimming took 0 bases from V and 1 from J; bases not matched to a gene: 11. Per germline, CDR1 WSHSY and CDR2 SAAADI. This CDR3 is 20 amino acids long. CDR3 DNA sequence: TGCGCCAGCAGTGAGTCCGGGATGATACTAGCGGCGTCTGGGGCCAACGTCCTGACTTTC. As protein: CASSESGMILAASGANVLTF.

This clone has a single count. This rearrangement joins TRBV4-1 to TRBJ1-6; TRBD1 might be the D (6 bases). This CDR3 region has 15 residues. V lost 0 bases and J 10 bases, leaving 13 bases between the germline ends. Germline V gene lookup returns CDR1 MGHRA and CDR2 YSYEKL. CDR3 nucleotide sequence: TGCGCCAGCAGCCAAGAGGCCAGGGGTGGCTCACCCCTCCACTTT. It encodes CASSQEARGGSPLHF.

This chain uses TRBV4-2 with TRBJ2-1; 8 nucleotides align to TRBD2. V lost 0 bases, J lost 7 bases, and 8 bases stayed unmatched. Germline-derived CDR1 and CDR2 are LGHNA and YNFKEQ. The CDR3 contains 16 residues. CDR3 region: CASSQEGAGDRNEQFF. CDR3 DNA: TGTGCCAGCAGCCAAGAAGGAGCGGGGGATCGGAATGAGCAGTTCTTC.

The V call is TRBV4-2, the J call TRBJ1-5; TRBD1 agrees at 12 bases. Germline CDR1 and CDR2: LGHNA and YNFKEQ. Unmatched junction bases numbered 5, after V lost 3 bases and J lost 5 bases. The CDR3 extends over 16 amino acids. CDR3 sequence (DNA): TGTGCCAGCAGCCAGGGGGGGACAGGGGGCTATCAGCCCCAGCATTTT. Protein: CASSQGGTGGYQPQHF.